The rows below give T cell receptor beta chains drawn from one sample of a study of vaccination effects on CD4 cells after COVID-19. The antigens of these receptors remain unknown. The assay was immunoSEQ multiplex PCR, and TCRdb's table has in-frame clones only and misses some. The table has tens of thousands of clones, around two thirds seen once. The material sequenced was CD4+ T cells from PBMCs cultured with HCoV-NL63 spike peptides, taken before COVID-19 vaccination. The receptors here all came from a human donor who had a prior SARS-CoV-2 infection. Each CDR3 is given with its conserved first and last residue. The D gene is left open where the match is weak. A clone size is listed for some rows: how often the clone was seen (once, few, many), or a class if it is expanded.

size,D,J,V,CDR3,DNA
NA,NA,TRBJ1-1,TRBV5-1,CASSFLGNVNTEAFF,TGCGCCAGCAGCTTCTTAGGTAACGTGAACACTGAAGCTTTCTTT
NA,NA,TRBJ1-1,TRBV12-5,CASGLRENTEAFF,TGTGCTAGTGGTTTAAGAGAGAACACTGAAGCTTTCTTT
NA,NA,TRBJ1-1,TRBV19,CASNRASMNTEAFF,TGTGCCAGTAACAGGGCTTCCATGAACACTGAAGCTTTCTTT
NA,NA,TRBJ2-3,TRBV18,CASSLTWVRTDTQYF,TGTGCCAGCTCACTCACTTGGGTCCGAACAGATACGCAGTATTTT
NA,NA,TRBJ2-6,TRBV10-3,CAISDPGRGSGANVLTF,TGTGCCATCAGTGACCCGGGACGGGGCTCTGGGGCCAACGTCCTGACTTTC
NA,TRBD1,TRBJ1-1,TRBV18,CASSLKPGQGNTEAFF,TGTGCCAGCTCTCTCAAGCCCGGACAGGGGAACACTGAAGCTTTCTTT
NA,NA,TRBJ1-1,TRBV18,CASSPGSYSGANTEAFF,TGTGCCAGCTCACCAGGCTCTTACTCAGGGGCGAACACTGAAGCTTTCTTT
few,TRBD2,TRBJ2-3,TRBV5-4,CASSLFEREGSSTDTQYF,TGTGCCAGCAGCTTGTTCGAGCGGGAGGGTAGTAGCACAGATACGCAGTATTTT
once,TRBD2,TRBJ2-5,TRBV24-1,CATSDIAGGPIETQYF,TGTGCCACCAGTGATATAGCGGGAGGGCCAATAGAGACCCAGTACTTC
once,TRBD2,TRBJ2-7,TRBV7-2,CASSVGLAGAEQYF,TGTGCCAGCAGCGTAGGACTAGCGGGAGCCGAGCAGTACTTC
NA,TRBD1,TRBJ1-1,TRBV5-1,CASSPRQGGTEAFF,TGCGCCAGCAGCCCGCGACAGGGCGGCACTGAAGCTTTCTTT
NA,TRBD1,TRBJ1-2,TRBV3-1/TRBV3-2,CASSLTGGEGGYTF,TGTGCCAGCAGCCTTACAGGGGGGGAAGGTGGCTACACCTTC
once,NA,TRBJ1-1,TRBV19,CASSSLSGEAFF,TGTGCCAGTAGCTCTCTGTCAGGGGAAGCTTTCTTT
NA,TRBD2,TRBJ2-3,TRBV2,CASSEATSGEVDTQYF,TGTGCCAGCAGTGAAGCAACTAGCGGGGAGGTAGATACGCAGTATTTT
few,TRBD1,TRBJ1-2,TRBV20-1,CSAWDRAGYTF,TGCAGTGCTTGGGACAGGGCGGGCTACACCTTC
NA,TRBD2,TRBJ2-1,TRBV7-3,CASSFQGGSGSGEQFF,TGTGCCAGCAGCTTCCAAGGGGGTAGCGGGAGCGGTGAGCAGTTCTTC
NA,NA,TRBJ1-6,TRBV18,CASSPTGWDSPLHF,TGTGCCAGCTCACCCACAGGGTGGGATTCACCCCTCCACTTT
few,NA,TRBJ2-2,TRBV3-1/TRBV3-2,CASKTGVHTGELFF,TGTGCCAGCAAAACCGGGGTGCACACCGGGGAGCTGTTTTTT
NA,NA,TRBJ1-4,TRBV6-5,CASRSGLNNEKLFF,TGTGCCAGCAGATCGGGACTGAACAATGAAAAACTGTTTTTT
once,TRBD1,TRBJ2-7,TRBV5-4,CASSPFSLGTGEYEQYF,TGTGCCAGCAGCCCTTTCTCCCTCGGGACAGGAGAGTACGAGCAGTACTTC
NA,NA,TRBJ1-6,TRBV7-9,CASSAQGGSYNSPLHF,TGTGCCAGCAGCGCCCAAGGAGGGTCCTATAATTCACCCCTCCACTTT
NA,TRBD2,TRBJ2-3,TRBV5-4,CASLAGGHSSTDTQYF,TGTGCCAGCTTAGCGGGGGGCCATTCTAGCACAGATACGCAGTATTTT
once,NA,TRBJ1-4,TRBV7-9,CASSYGVFREKLFF,TGTGCCAGCAGCTATGGAGTTTTTAGGGAAAAACTGTTTTTT
NA,NA,TRBJ1-5,TRBV19,CATAPGGNQPQHF,TGTGCCACGGCCCCGGGAGGCAATCAGCCCCAGCATTTT
few,TRBD2,TRBJ2-7,TRBV4-1,CASSPYPPGLAGGSYEQYF,TGCGCCAGCAGCCCCTATCCCCCGGGACTAGCGGGAGGATCTTACGAGCAGTACTTC
NA,TRBD1,TRBJ1-1,TRBV27,CASANRGLNTEAFF,TGTGCCAGCGCCAACAGGGGGCTAAACACTGAAGCTTTCTTT
once,NA,TRBJ1-1,TRBV6-5,CASLHGQTTEAFF,TGTGCCAGCCTGCACGGACAAACCACTGAAGCTTTCTTT
few,TRBD1,TRBJ1-1,TRBV5-1,CASTTGDQRKAFF,TGCGCCTCCACGACAGGGGACCAACGTAAAGCTTTCTTT
few,TRBD1,TRBJ2-2,TRBV7-3,CASSLTGTGGGTGELFF,TGTGCCAGCAGCTTAACTGGGACAGGGGGCGGAACCGGGGAGCTGTTTTTT
NA,NA,TRBJ2-5,TRBV3-1/TRBV3-2,CASSQATGIVGQETQYF,TGTGCCAGCAGCCAAGCTACAGGGATCGTAGGGCAAGAGACCCAGTACTTC
NA,NA,TRBJ2-3,TRBV25-1,CASSEYRDGITDTQYF,TGTGCCAGCAGTGAATATCGAGACGGAATCACAGATACGCAGTATTTT
NA,NA,TRBJ2-1,TRBV6-5,CASSLQGFEQFF,TGTGCCAGCAGTTTACAGGGTTTTGAGCAGTTCTTC
NA,TRBD2,TRBJ2-5,TRBV7-3,CASSPSGGAGETQYF,TGTGCCAGCAGTCCTAGCGGGGGGGCCGGAGAGACCCAGTACTTC
NA,NA,TRBJ2-5,TRBV4-2,CASSQGTGDGQETQYF,TGTGCCAGCAGCCAAGGGACGGGTGACGGACAAGAGACCCAGTACTTC